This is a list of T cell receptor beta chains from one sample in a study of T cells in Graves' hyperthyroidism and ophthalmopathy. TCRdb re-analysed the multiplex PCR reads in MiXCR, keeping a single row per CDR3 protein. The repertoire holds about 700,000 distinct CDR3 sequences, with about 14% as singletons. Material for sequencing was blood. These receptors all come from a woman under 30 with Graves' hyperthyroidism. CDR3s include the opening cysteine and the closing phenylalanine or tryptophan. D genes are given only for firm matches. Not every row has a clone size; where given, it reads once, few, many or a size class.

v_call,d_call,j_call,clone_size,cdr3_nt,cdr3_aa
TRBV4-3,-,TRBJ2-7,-,TGCGCCAGCAGCCTCGGACTAGGGGGGAGCGACGAGCAGTACTTC,CASSLGLGGSDEQYF
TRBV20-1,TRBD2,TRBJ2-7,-,TGCAGTGCTAGATCCCCCACGGGGACTAGCGGGGCCTACGAGCAGTACTTC,CSARSPTGTSGAYEQYF
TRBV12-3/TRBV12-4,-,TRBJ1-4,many,TGTGCCAGCAGCAAAAAAGGAACTAATGAAAAACTGTTTTTT,CASSKKGTNEKLFF
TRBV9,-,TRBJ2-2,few,TGTGCCAGCAGCGTAGCACTAGCCGGGGAGCTGTTTTTT,CASSVALAGELFF
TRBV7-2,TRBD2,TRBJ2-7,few,TGTGCCAGCAGCACGTTTCCGGGAGGCGCAGAGGGGGAGCAGTACTTC,CASSTFPGGAEGEQYF
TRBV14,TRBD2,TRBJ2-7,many,TGTGCCAGCAGCCAAGAACTAGCGGGAGGTAACTACGAGCAGTACTTC,CASSQELAGGNYEQYF
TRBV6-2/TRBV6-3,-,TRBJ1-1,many,TGTGCCAGCAGTGACTTCAACGACGGGAGCACTGAAGCTTTCTTT,CASSDFNDGSTEAFF
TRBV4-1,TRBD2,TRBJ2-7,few,TGCGCCAGCAGCCAAGAACCGGGAGGGCCTTCCTATGAGCAGTACTTC,CASSQEPGGPSYEQYF
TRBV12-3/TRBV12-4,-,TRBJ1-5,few,TGTGCCAGCAGTTTTGGGCTAGCGGGGACGGGGCCCCAGCATTTT,CASSFGLAGTGPQHF
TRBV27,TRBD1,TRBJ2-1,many,TGTGCCAGCAGTTCCAGGGGGCTGTCCTACAATGAGCAGTTCTTC,CASSSRGLSYNEQFF
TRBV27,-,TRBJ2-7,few,TGTGCCAGCAGTTTATTCCCCCGGCCCTCGACTAGCTACGAGCAGTACTTC,CASSLFPRPSTSYEQYF
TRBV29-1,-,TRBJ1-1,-,TGCAGCGGGGGGGGAGGAGGGAGGACGTGGGACACTGAAGCTTTCTTT,CSGGGGGRTWDTEAFF
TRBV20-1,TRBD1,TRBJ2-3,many,TGCAGTGCTCCAACAGGGGATAGCACAGATACGCAGTATTTT,CSAPTGDSTDTQYF
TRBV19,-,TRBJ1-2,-,TGTGCCAGTGGGTACTATGGCTACACCTTC,CASGYYGYTF
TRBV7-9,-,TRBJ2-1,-,TGTGCCAGCAGCTCCTTCTCCTCGAGGGGGGGGGTCTCCTACAATGAGCAGTTCTTC,CASSSFSSRGGVSYNEQFF
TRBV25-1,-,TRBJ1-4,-,TGTGCCAGCACTGGGGCTAATGAAAAACTGTTTTTT,CASTGANEKLFF
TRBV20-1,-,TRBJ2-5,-,TGCAGTGCTAGAATCCCCAGGAGGGGGGGAGAGGCCCAGTACTTC,CSARIPRRGGEAQYF
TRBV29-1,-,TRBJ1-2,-,TGCAGCGTACTGAACAGGGAACGTGGCTACACCTTC,CSVLNRERGYTF
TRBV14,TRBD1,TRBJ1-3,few,TGTGCCAGCAGCGAGGGACAGCTCTCTGGAAACACCATATATTTT,CASSEGQLSGNTIYF
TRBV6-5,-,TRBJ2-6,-,TGTGCCAGCAGATTAGGACCAGGGGCCAACGTCCTGACTTTC,CASRLGPGANVLTF
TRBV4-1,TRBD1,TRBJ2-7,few,TGCGCCAGCAGCCGGGGTTTCGGGACAGGGGGATACGAGCAGTACTTC,CASSRGFGTGGYEQYF
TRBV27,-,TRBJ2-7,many,TGTGCCAGCAGGCATTACCCGCAGGACTACGAGCAGTACTTC,CASRHYPQDYEQYF
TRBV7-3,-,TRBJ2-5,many,TGTGCCAGCAGCTTAACGGGGGTAGGGGAGACCCAGTACTTC,CASSLTGVGETQYF
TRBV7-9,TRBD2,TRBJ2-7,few,TGTGCCAGCAGCATCGGACTAGCGATAACCTACGAGCAGTACTTC,CASSIGLAITYEQYF
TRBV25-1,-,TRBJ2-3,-,TGTGCCAGCAGTGAGGCCGGGGCGAATCGGGATACGCAGTATTTT,CASSEAGANRDTQYF
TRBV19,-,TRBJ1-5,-,TGTGCCAGTAGTATGAGGCAGTGCAATCAGCCCCAGCATTTT,CASSMRQCNQPQHF
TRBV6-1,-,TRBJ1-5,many,TGTGCCAGCACTCGGACACCCTATAGCAATCAGCCCCAGCATTTT,CASTRTPYSNQPQHF
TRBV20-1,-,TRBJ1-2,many,TGCAGTGCTAGACGTCAAACCAACTATGGCTACACCTTC,CSARRQTNYGYTF
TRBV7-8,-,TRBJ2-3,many,TGTGCCAGCAGCTTTAGACGGGCTAGCACAGATACGCAGTATTTT,CASSFRRASTDTQYF
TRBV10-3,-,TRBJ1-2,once,TGTGCCATCCAGACCCTTGGCGGGGATGGCTACACCTTC,CAIQTLGGDGYTF
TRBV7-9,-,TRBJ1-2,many,TGTGCCAGCAGCTTAGGAGCAGGCCGTAACTATGGCTACACCTTC,CASSLGAGRNYGYTF
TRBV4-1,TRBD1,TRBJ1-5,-,TGCGCCAGCAGCCCGACTCCTACTACCGGGACAGGGGGCGGGTGGTTGAGCAGCAATCAGCCCCAGCATTTT,CASSPTPTTGTGGGWLSSNQPQHF
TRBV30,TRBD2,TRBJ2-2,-,TGTGCCTGGAGCAAGATAGCGGGAGTCGGCGGGGAGCTGTTTTTT,CAWSKIAGVGGELFF
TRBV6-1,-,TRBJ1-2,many,TGTGCCAGCAGTACACTCTCGGGACCTAATGGCTACACCTTC,CASSTLSGPNGYTF
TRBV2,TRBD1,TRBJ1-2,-,TGTGCCAGCAGTGAAAGGGACAGATTCTATGGCTACACCTTC,CASSERDRFYGYTF
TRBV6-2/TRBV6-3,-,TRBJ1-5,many,TGTGCCAGCAGTTCCCTACAGGGTGTTAGAAATCAGCCCCAGCATTTT,CASSSLQGVRNQPQHF
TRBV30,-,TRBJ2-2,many,TGTGCCTGGAGTGTCCGGCTATCCACCGGGGAGCTGTTTTTT,CAWSVRLSTGELFF
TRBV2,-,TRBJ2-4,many,TGTGCCAGCACCAACCGAGAGGGGGAAAACATTCAGTACTTC,CASTNREGENIQYF
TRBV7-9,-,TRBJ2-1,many,TGTGCCAGCAGCTTAGTCTGGGGTTCGGCTATGAATGAGCAGTTCTTC,CASSLVWGSAMNEQFF
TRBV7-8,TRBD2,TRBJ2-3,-,TGTGCCAGCAGTCCTACCGGGACTAGCGGGGCAAGCACAGATACGCAGTATTTT,CASSPTGTSGASTDTQYF
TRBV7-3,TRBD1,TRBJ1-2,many,TGTGCCAGCAGTCGACAGGGTGGCTATGGCTACACCTTC,CASSRQGGYGYTF
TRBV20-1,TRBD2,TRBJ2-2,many,TGCAGTGCTAGCCCAACTAGCGATTACACCGGGGAGCTGTTTTTT,CSASPTSDYTGELFF
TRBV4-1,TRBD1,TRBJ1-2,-,TGCGCCAGCAGCCAACAACCCGGCAACGGACAGGTGGGCTACACCTTC,CASSQQPGNGQVGYTF
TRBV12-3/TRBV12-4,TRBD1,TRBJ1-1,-,TGTGCCAGCAGCTCGACAGGGGGGTCTGAAGCTTTCTTT,CASSSTGGSEAFF
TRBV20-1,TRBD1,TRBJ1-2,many,TGCAGTGCAGAGGACAGGCCCTATGGCTACACCTTC,CSAEDRPYGYTF
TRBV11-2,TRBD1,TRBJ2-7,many,TGTGCCAGCAGACGATCCGACAGGGCGGAGACTTCCTACGAGCAGTACTTC,CASRRSDRAETSYEQYF
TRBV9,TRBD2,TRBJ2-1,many,TGTGCCAGCAGCGGGGGGGGGGCTAGCGGGGAATACAATGAGCAGTTCTTC,CASSGGGASGEYNEQFF
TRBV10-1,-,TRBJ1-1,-,TGCGCCAGCAGCGCCCATAGTGAGGCGAACACTGAAGCTTTCTTT,CASSAHSEANTEAFF
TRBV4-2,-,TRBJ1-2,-,TGTGCCAGCAGCCGAGGAGATTCGGGCTACACCTTC,CASSRGDSGYTF
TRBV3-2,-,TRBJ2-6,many,TGTGCCAGCAGCCCCTACAGCCGGGACAGCAGCTCTGGGGCCAACGTCCTGACTTTC,CASSPYSRDSSSGANVLTF
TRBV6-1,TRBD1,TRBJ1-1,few,TGTGCCAGCAGTGAATGGACAGGGGGAGACACTGAAGCTTTCTTT,CASSEWTGGDTEAFF
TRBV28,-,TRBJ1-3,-,TGTGCCAGCCTTGGAAACACCATATATTTT,CASLGNTIYF
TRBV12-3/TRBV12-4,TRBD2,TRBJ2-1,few,TGTGCCAGCAGTCCCCGGGACTACCCGTACAATGAGCAGTTCTTC,CASSPRDYPYNEQFF
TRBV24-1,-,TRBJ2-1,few,TGTGCCACCAGTGATTCTGGGGTATTGGACAATGAGCAGTTCTTC,CATSDSGVLDNEQFF
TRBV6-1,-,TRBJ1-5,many,TGTGCCAGCAGTGAATACTGGAGCAATCAGCCCCAGCATTTT,CASSEYWSNQPQHF
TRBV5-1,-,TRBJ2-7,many,TGCGCCAGCAGCTTGCGGGAACAGGGTATGGGGCCCTACGAGCAGTACTTC,CASSLREQGMGPYEQYF
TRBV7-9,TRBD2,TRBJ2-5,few,TGTGCCAGCAGCTTAGCGTACACTAGCGGGCCCCAAGAGACCCAGTACTTC,CASSLAYTSGPQETQYF